This paragraph covers one T cell receptor beta chain sequence. This clone has a handful of counts. Its antigen is unknown. Qualities for individual bases were not recorded, and no much larger clone is one base off. This record belongs to a study of CD8+ T cells in alopecia areata listed by TCRdb under 2018. In terms of the full investigation: Treated patients were enrolled in an open-label pilot trial of oral tofacitinib, 5 to 10 mg twice daily, for moderate-to-severe alopecia areata. Biopsies were taken from tofacitinib-treated patients at baseline and at 4 and 24 weeks of treatment, and a later scalp biopsy was taken in several of the tofacitinib-treated patients. In humans, TCRbeta sequencing was performed on scalp tissue and on sorted CD4+ and CD8+ peripheral blood T cells from healthy controls and from patients with patchy or totalis/universalis alopecia areata. RNA was extracted with the PAXgene miRNA kit for fixed scalp, the miRNeasy kit for PBMCs, and the RNeasy kit for mouse skin. High-throughput TCRbeta sequencing was used to examine T cell clonal expansion in alopecia areata in both the C3H/HeJ mouse model and human patients. Clonality in the scalp was compared among normal scalp (n=4), patchy alopecia areata scalp (n=8), and alopecia totalis/universalis scalp (n=8). In treated patients, disease severity was measured using the SALT score, which gives the percentage of scalp surface area affected. Patients received tofacitinib for 6 to 18 months and were then followed off drug for 6 months to check for delayed response and recurrence. TCRbeta CDR3 regions were amplified by immunoSEQ multiplex PCR with 35 Vbeta forward and 13 Jbeta reverse primers.

Points the paper makes about the study in general: Compared with normal scalp, lesional scalp had higher clonality and more expanded CD8+ clones, particularly in alopecia totalis/universalis, a pattern that suggests antigenic drive. The treated cohort was small, with a single nonresponder, so links between baseline CD8+ expansion and response need larger studies. Unlike mouse skin, which is dominated by gammadelta T cells, normal human skin has resident alphabeta T cells that are also sequenced, and this complicates analysis of the scalp TCR repertoire. TCR sequences shared between patients were less clear than in mice, possibly partly because of HLA diversity in the patient population. Many expanded lesional clones were found to persist in scalp and blood during tofacitinib treatment, and relapse after treatment cessation may be partly explained by this persistence. Tofacitinib significantly decreased scalp clonality and the number of expanded CD8+ clones among the top 100 scalp clones.

In light of the paper, this sample's time point label describes: roughly 24 weeks on oral tofacitinib. This specimen's treatment or condition label, per the study, means: oral pan-JAK inhibitor, 5-10 mg twice daily. Lesional scalp punch biopsies and peripheral blood were obtained from alopecia areata patients. After PBMCs were isolated by density centrifugation and stained for CD3, CD4 and CD8, a FACSAria was used to sort CD4+ and CD8+ T cells. The protocol used for the library was the immunoSEQ multiplex PCR assay. To provide template for TCR sequencing, every sample had RNA extracted and reverse transcribed into cDNA. First-strand cDNA was synthesized with SuperScript III using a 2:1 mix of oligo-dT and random hexamers. A synthetic immune receptor repertoire was used to gauge amplification bias, and whatever bias remained was removed computationally. The authors' pipeline ran thus. Raw reads were preprocessed to remove errors, and CDR3 was defined by IMGT conventions from the conserved cysteine to phenylalanine. Clonality was computed as 1 minus the Shannon entropy, with the entropy normalized by log2 of the number of productive unique TCRs. Whether scalp clones were CD4 or CD8 was inferred by matching scalp TCRbeta sequences against CD4 and CD8 repertoires sorted from blood. This immuneACCESS table, as held by TCRdb, lists in-frame sequences with V and J called but not all clones. Of the missing ones, under half trace to an unresolved V gene in checked studies; the others have no known cause. V and J calls and clone size come straight from that table; D and trimming were deduced from the DNA. The sample has about 120,000 clones on record, approximately 51% of them singletons. The top ten clones comprise about 3.7% of the sample.

From V the trimming removes 3 bases and from J it removes 1 base, while the gene matches leave 2 bases of the junction unaccounted for. The CDR1 and CDR2 encoded by the germline V gene are MGHDK and SYGVNS. The CDR3 runs 15 amino acids, cysteine and phenylalanine included. Only the CDR3 portion is preserved as DNA: 45 bases, with reading frame beginning at the first base. Recombination connected TRBV25-1 to TRBJ2-3; TRBD1 lines up with 9 middle nucleotides. The sequencing here drew on CD4+ T cells sorted from blood, taken at week 24, from a patient treated with tofacitinib. The TCR originated in a human donor with alopecia areata. The DNA is TGTGCCAGCAGTGACTACAGGGGGCGCACAGATACGCAGTATTTT. The encoded protein is CASSDYRGRTDTQYF.